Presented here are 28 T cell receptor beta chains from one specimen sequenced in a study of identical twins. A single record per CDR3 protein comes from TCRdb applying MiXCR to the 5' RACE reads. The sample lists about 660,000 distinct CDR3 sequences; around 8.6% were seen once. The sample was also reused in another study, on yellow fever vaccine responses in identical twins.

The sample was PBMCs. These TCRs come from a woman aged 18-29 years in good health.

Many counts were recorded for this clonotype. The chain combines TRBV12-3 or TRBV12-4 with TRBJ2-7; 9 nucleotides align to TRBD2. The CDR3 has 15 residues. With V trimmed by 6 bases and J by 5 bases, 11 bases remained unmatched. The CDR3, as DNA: TGTGCCAGCAGCTATGGTAGCGGGAGCTCGAACGAGCAGTACTTC. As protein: CASSYGSGSSNEQYF.

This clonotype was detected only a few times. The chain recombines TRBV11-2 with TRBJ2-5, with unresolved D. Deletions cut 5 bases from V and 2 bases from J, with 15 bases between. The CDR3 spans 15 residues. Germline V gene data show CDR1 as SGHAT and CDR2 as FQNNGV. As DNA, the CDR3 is TGTGCCAGCAGCATAGCCAACTCGCATCAAGAGACCCAGTACTTC. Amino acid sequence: CASSIANSHQETQYF.

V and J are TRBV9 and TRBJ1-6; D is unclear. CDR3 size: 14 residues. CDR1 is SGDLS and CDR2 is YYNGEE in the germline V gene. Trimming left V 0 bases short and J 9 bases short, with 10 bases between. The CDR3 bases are TGTGCCAGCAGCGTAGTAGGGATCGGTTCACCCCTCCACTTT. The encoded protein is CASSVVGIGSPLHF.

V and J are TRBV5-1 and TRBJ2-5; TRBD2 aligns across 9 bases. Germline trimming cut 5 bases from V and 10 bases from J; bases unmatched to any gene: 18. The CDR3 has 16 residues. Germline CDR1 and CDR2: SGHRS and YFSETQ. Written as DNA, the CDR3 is TGCGCCAGCAGTGATGGAGGGGGACTAGCCCCCCGAGACCAGTACTTC. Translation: CASSDGGGLAPRDQYF.

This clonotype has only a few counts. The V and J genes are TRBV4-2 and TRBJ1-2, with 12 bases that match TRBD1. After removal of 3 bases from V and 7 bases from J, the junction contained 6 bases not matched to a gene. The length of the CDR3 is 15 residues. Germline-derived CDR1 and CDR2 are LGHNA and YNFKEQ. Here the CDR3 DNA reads TGTGCCAGCAGCCAGGGGACAGGGGGCGCGGGTGGCTACACCTTC. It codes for CASSQGTGGAGGYTF.

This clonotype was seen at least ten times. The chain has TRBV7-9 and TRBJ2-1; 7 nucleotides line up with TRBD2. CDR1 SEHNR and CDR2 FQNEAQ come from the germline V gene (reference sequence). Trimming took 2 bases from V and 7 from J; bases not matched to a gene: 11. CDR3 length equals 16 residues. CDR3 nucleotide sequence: TGTGCCAGCAGCTTAAGTGATCGGACTAGGTCAAATGAGCAGTTCTTC. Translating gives CASSLSDRTRSNEQFF.

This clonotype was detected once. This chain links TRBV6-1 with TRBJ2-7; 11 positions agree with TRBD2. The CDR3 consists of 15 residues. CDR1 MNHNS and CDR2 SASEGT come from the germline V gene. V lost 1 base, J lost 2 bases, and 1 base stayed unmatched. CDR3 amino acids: CASSEGLAGTYEQYF. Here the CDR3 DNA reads TGTGCCAGCAGTGAAGGACTAGCGGGGACCTACGAGCAGTACTTC.

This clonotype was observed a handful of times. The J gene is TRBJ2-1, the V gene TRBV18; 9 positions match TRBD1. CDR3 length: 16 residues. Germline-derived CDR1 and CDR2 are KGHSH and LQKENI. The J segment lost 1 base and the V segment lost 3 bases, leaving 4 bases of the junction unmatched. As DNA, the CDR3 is TGTGCCAGCTCACCGGACAGGGGAGGGTCCTACAATGAGCAGTTCTTC. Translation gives CASSPDRGGSYNEQFF.

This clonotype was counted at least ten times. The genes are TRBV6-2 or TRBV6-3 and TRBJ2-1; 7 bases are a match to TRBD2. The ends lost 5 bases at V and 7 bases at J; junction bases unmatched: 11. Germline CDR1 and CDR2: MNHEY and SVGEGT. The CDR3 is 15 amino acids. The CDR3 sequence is CASSLTSEQTNEQFF. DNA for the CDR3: TGTGCCAGCAGTCTAACTAGCGAACAAACTAATGAGCAGTTCTTC.

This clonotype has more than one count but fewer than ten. This CDR3 reads CASSLWQPQDYGYTF. The CDR3 DNA follows: TGCGCCAGCAGCTTGTGGCAGCCTCAAGACTATGGCTACACCTTC. J is TRBJ1-2 and V is TRBV5-1, with no clear D. V was pared by 1 base and J by 3 bases, with 13 bases between. The CDR3 totals 15 residues. Germline V gene data show CDR1 as SGHRS and CDR2 as YFSETQ.

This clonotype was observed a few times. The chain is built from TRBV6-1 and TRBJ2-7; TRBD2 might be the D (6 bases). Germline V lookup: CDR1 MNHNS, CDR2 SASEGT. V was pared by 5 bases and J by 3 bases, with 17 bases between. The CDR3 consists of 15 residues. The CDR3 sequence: CASSQLGLAVYEQYF. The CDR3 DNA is TGTGCCAGCAGTCAACTGGGACTCGCGGTCTACGAGCAGTACTTC.

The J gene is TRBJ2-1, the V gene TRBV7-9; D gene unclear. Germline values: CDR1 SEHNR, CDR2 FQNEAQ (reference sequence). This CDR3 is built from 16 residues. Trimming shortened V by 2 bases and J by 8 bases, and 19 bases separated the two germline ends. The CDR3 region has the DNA TGTGCCAGCAGCTTATCCGGTAGCAGACGGTACGATGAGCAGTTCTTC. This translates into CASSLSGSRRYDEQFF.

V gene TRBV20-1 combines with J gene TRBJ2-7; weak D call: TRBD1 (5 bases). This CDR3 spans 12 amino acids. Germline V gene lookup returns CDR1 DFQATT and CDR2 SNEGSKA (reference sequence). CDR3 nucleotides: TGCAGGGCTGGACACGAGAACTACGAGCAGTACTTC. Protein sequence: CRAGHENYEQYF.

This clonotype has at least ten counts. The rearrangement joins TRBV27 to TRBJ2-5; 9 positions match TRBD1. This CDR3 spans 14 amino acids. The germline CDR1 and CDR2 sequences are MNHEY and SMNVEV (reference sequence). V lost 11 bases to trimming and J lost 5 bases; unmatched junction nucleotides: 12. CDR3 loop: CARRPDRGDETQYF. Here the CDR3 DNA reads TGTGCCCGACGTCCGGACAGGGGCGACGAGACCCAGTACTTC.

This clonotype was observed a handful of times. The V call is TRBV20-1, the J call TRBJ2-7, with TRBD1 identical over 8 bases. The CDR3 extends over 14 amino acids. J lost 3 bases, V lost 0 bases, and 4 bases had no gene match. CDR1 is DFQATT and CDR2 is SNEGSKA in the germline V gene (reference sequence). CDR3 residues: CSARDSDRVYEQYF. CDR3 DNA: TGCAGTGCTAGAGACTCGGACAGGGTCTACGAGCAGTACTTC.

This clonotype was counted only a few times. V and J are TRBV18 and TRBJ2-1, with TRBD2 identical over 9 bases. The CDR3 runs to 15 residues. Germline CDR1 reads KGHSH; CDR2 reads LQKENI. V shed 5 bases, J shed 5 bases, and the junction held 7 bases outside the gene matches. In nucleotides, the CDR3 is TGTGCCAGCTCATCCAACCGACTAGCGGACAATGAGCAGTTCTTC. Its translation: CASSSNRLADNEQFF.

CDR3 amino acids: CASGEGAGVGFF. The CDR3 coding sequence is TGTGCCAGCGGGGAAGGGGCGGGAGTAGGGTTCTTC. This sequence joins TRBV28 and TRBJ2-1, with TRBD2 matching 7 bases. The germline CDR1 and CDR2 sequences are MDHEN and SYDVKM. The CDR3 is 12 amino acids. Germline trimming cut 8 bases from V and 15 bases from J; bases unmatched to any gene: 13.

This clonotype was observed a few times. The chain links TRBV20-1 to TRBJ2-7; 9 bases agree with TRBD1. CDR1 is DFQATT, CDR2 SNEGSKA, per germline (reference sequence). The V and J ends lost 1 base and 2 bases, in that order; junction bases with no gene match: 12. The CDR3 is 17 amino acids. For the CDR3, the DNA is TGCAGTGCTAGAGTGTCGAAAGGGGGACAGGGAGCCTACGAGCAGTACTTC. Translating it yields CSARVSKGGQGAYEQYF.

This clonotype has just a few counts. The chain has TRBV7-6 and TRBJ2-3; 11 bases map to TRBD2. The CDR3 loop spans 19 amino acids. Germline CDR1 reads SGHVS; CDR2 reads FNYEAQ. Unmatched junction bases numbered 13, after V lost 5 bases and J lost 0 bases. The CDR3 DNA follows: TGTGCCAGCAGCCCTCGTGTTGGTAGCGGGGGGGCTAGCACAGATACGCAGTATTTT. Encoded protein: CASSPRVGSGGASTDTQYF.

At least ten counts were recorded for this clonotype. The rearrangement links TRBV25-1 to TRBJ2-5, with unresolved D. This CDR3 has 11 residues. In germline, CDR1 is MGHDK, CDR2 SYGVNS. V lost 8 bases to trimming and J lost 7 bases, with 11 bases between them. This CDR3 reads CASSLSVTQYF. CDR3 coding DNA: TGTGCCAGCTCCTTAAGCGTGACCCAGTACTTC.

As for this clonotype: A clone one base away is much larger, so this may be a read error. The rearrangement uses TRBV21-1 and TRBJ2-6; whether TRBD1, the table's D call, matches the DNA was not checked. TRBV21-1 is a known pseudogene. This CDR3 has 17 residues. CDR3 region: CASSRSPGVSGANVLTF. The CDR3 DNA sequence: TGTGCCAGCAGCAGGTCCCCAGGGGTAAGTGGGGCCAACGTCCTGACTTTC.

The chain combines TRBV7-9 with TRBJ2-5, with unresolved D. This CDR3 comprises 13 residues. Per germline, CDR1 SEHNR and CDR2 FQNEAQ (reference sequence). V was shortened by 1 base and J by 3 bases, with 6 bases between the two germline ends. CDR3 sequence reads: CASSLVNEETQYF. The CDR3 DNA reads TGTGCCAGCAGCTTAGTCAACGAAGAGACCCAGTACTTC.

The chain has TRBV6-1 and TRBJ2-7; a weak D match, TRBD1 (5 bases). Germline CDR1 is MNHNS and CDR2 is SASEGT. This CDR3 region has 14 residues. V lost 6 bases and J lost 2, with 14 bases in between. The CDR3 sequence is CASRWTSGAYEQYF. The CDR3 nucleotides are TGTGCCAGCAGATGGACATCTGGGGCCTACGAGCAGTACTTC.

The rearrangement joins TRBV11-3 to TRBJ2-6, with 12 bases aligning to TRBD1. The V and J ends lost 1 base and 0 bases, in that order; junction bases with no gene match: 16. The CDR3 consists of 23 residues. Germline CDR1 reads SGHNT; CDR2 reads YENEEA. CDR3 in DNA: TGTGCCAGCAGCTTAGTAATTAAATGGGGACAGGGGGCTCTCAGCTCTGGGGCCAACGTCCTGACTTTC. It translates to CASSLVIKWGQGALSSGANVLTF.

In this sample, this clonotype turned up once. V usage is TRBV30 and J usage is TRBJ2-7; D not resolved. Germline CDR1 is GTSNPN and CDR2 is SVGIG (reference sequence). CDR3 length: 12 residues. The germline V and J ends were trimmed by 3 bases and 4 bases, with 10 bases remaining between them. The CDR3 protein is CAWSGALYEQYF. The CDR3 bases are TGTGCCTGGAGCGGCGCCCTATACGAGCAGTACTTC.

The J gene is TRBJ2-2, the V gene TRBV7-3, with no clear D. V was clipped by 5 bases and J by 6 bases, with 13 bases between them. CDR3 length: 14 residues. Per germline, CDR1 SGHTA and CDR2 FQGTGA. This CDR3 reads CASSPSSPPGELFF. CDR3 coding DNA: TGTGCCAGCAGCCCCTCTAGTCCCCCCGGGGAGCTGTTTTTT.

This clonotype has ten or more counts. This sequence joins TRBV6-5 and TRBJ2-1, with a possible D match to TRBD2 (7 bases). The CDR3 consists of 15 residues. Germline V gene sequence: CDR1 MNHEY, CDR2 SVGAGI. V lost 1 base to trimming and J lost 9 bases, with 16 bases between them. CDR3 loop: CASSYFTGRVGEQFF. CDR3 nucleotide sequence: TGTGCCAGCAGTTACTTTACAGGGAGGGTAGGTGAGCAGTTCTTC.

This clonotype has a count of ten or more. In nucleotides, the CDR3 is TGCGCCAGCAGCTTGGATCCGGGTCAAGAGACCCAGTACTTC. This translates into CASSLDPGQETQYF. The chain couples TRBV5-1 to TRBJ2-5; D gene uncertain. The germline V gene encodes CDR1 SGHRS and CDR2 YFSETQ. V was shortened by 0 bases and J by 2 bases, with 8 bases between the two germline ends. The CDR3 has 14 residues.